This T cell receptor (beta chain) was recorded in a study of identical twins. Whole-study results and caveats: The authors drew conclusions from cross-sectional statistical analysis rather than following the same donors.

V gave up 3 bases and J gave up 2 bases, with 14 bases separating them. The germline V gene has CDR1 DFQATT and CDR2 SNEGSKA (reference sequence). The CDR3 is 14 amino acids. The authors used template switching to add a universal primer site and gave cDNA unique molecular identifiers. TCRdb re-called the 5' RACE reads with MiXCR, one entry per CDR3 protein. This sample has approximately 210,000 distinct CDR3 sequences, with less than 10% found just once. This clonotype was recorded at least ten times. Its antigen is currently unknown. J is TRBJ2-7 and V is TRBV20-1; D is possibly TRBD1 (5 bases). The source is a woman aged 18 to 35 in good health. Input material: memory (CD45RO+) T cells sorted from blood. The CDR3: CSASDSGTTYEQYF. CDR3 nucleotide sequence: TGCAGTGCTAGTGACAGTGGCACTACCTACGAGCAGTACTTC.